The 15 T cell receptor beta chains below were found in one sample sequenced in a study of T cells in Graves' hyperthyroidism and ophthalmopathy. Template material for amplifying TCR beta CDR3 regions consisted of RNA transcripts. Initially, a first-round RT-PCR of the TCR CDR3 employed the HTBI primer set. TCRdb reanalysed the multiplex PCR reads using MiXCR and keeps one entry per CDR3 protein. In the table there are a few hundred thousand distinct CDR3 sequences, 13% to 15% of which are singletons. What was sequenced was blood. These receptors were collected from a woman under 40 with Graves' ophthalmopathy.

This clonotype was counted a single time. The junction departs from germline at one end; a sequencing error may be responsible. The chain has TRBV6-1 and TRBJ1-2; TRBD1 agrees at 7 bases. Germline V gene data show CDR1 as MNHNS and CDR2 as SASEGT. The CDR3 totals 17 residues. CDR3 amino acids: CASSEAEQGYDDYGCTF. CDR3 DNA: TGTGCCAGCAGTGAAGCAGAACAGGGGTATGATGACTATGGCTGCACCTTC.

The sample holds many counts of this clonotype. The rearrangement uses TRBV2 and TRBJ2-1; D is unclear. The CDR3 totals 13 residues. Germline V CDR1 and CDR2: SNHLY, FYNNEI. V shed 6 bases and J shed 8 bases, with 14 bases lying between them. This CDR3 is CASSQWSEDEQFF. The DNA for the CDR3 is TGTGCCAGCAGCCAGTGGTCTGAGGATGAGCAGTTCTTC.

About this clonotype: The junction does not match germline at one end; this may be a read error. In DNA, the CDR3 is TGTGCCAGCGGCTTAACGGGACAGGGTGGTGAAAAACTGTTTTTT. It yields the protein CASGLTGQGGEKLFF. The chain links TRBV7-9 to TRBJ1-4; 9 positions match TRBD1. The length of the CDR3 is 15 residues. The V gene's germline CDR1 is SEHNR and CDR2 FQNEAQ (reference sequence).

The rearrangement uses TRBV28 and TRBJ1-1, with TRBD1 as a possible D gene (5 bases). The ends were cut back, 1 base at V and 9 bases at J, with 15 bases in the middle. The CDR3 spans 14 residues. Germline lookup yields CDR1 MDHEN and CDR2 SYDVKM. The CDR3 DNA follows: TGTGCCAGCAGTTTATTTCGGGGGTACACCAAAGCTTTCTTT. It yields the protein CASSLFRGYTKAFF.

This clonotype was picked up many times. V and J are TRBV30 and TRBJ1-2; D ambiguous. Germline lookup yields CDR1 GTSNPN and CDR2 SVGIG (reference sequence). The CDR3 loop spans 13 amino acids. V was clipped by 1 base and J by 4 bases, with 10 bases between them. In DNA form, the CDR3 reads TGTGCCTGGAGTGATATGAAGTCCTATGGCTACACCTTC. Translating it yields CAWSDMKSYGYTF.

The gene calls are TRBV4-2 and TRBJ1-6, with 11 positions matching TRBD1. Germline V gene sequence: CDR1 LGHNA, CDR2 YNFKEQ. CDR3 length equals 16 residues. V lost 0 bases to trimming and J lost 9 bases; unmatched junction nucleotides: 4. CDR3 loop: CASSQDSGTGGSPLHF. The CDR3, as DNA: TGTGCCAGCAGCCAAGACTCAGGGACAGGGGGTTCACCCCTCCACTTT.

This chain joins TRBV20-1 and TRBJ1-2; 8 bases align to TRBD1. Trimming cost V 3 bases and J 5 bases; bases outside gene matches: 11. The CDR3 totals 15 residues. CDR1 and CDR2 from the germline V gene are DFQATT and SNEGSKA (reference sequence). The CDR3 coding sequence is TGCAGTGCTAGGGGGGTTGAAACAGGGGGATATGGCTACACCTTC. It specifies CSARGVETGGYGYTF.

This clonotype was observed at least ten times. The gene calls are TRBV12-5 and TRBJ2-7; D is ambiguous. CDR3 size: 13 residues. V lost 1 base and J lost 3, with 7 bases in between. Germline V gives CDR1 LGHNT, CDR2 FRNRAP. The CDR3 nucleotides read TGTGCTAGTGGTTTGGGTCCAGACTACGAGCAGTACTTC. Encoded protein: CASGLGPDYEQYF.

In this sample, this clonotype turned up many times. The chain joins TRBV28 to TRBJ1-4; TRBD1 matches at 9 bases. CDR3 length: 15 amino acids. The germline V gene encodes CDR1 MDHEN and CDR2 SYDVKM. The V gene end was trimmed by 6 bases and the J gene end by 6 bases; junction bases not matched to a gene: 8. CDR3 region: CASSQNTGGYEKLFF. Here the CDR3 DNA reads TGTGCCAGCAGCCAAAATACAGGGGGCTATGAAAAACTGTTTTTT.

The chain combines TRBV28 with TRBJ2-5; D gene uncertain. V dropped 3 bases and J dropped 6 bases, with 5 bases sitting between them. The CDR3 contains 11 residues. CDR1 MDHEN and CDR2 SYDVKM come from the germline V gene. The CDR3 loop is CASSLWQTQYF. As DNA, the CDR3 is TGTGCCAGCAGTTTGTGGCAGACCCAGTACTTC.

There are a few counts of this clonotype. This could be a read error, since a much larger clone is one nucleotide away. CDR3 loop: CASSFRRSSYNEQFF. CDR3 bases: TGTGCCAGCAGTTTTCGCCGGAGCTCCTACAATGAGCAGTTCTTC. The chain recombines TRBV28 with TRBJ2-1; no clear D. CDR1 and CDR2 from the germline V gene are MDHEN and SYDVKM. This CDR3 comprises 15 residues. The germline V and J ends were trimmed by 3 bases and 0 bases, with 9 bases remaining between them.

This clonotype has a handful of counts. The chain is built from TRBV12-3 or TRBV12-4 and TRBJ1-1; tentatively, D is TRBD1 (5 bases). The CDR3 is 13 amino acids. The germline V and J ends were trimmed by 7 bases and 4 bases, with 13 bases remaining between them. In DNA form, the CDR3 reads TGTGCCAGCAACCAGGGTGGCGGCACTGAAGCTTTCTTT. Translating gives CASNQGGGTEAFF.

This clonotype was counted only a few times. The gene calls are TRBV7-3 and TRBJ2-1; 7 nucleotides match TRBD1. The germline CDR1 and CDR2 sequences are SGHTA and FQGTGA. The trim removed 4 bases at V and 4 bases at J, leaving 7 bases unmatched. The CDR3 loop spans 15 amino acids. The CDR3, as DNA: TGTGCCAGCAGCTCCGACAGGGTTCAATACAATGAGCAGTTCTTC. It codes for CASSSDRVQYNEQFF.

At least ten counts were recorded for this clonotype. The chain carries TRBV2 and TRBJ2-6; D may be TRBD2 (5 bases). Germline V gene data show CDR1 as SNHLY and CDR2 as FYNNEI. With 6 bases removed from V and 0 bases from J, the gap between germline ends came to 15 bases. This CDR3 contains 17 residues. The CDR3: CASSQRTGSSGANVLTF. The CDR3 region has the DNA TGTGCCAGCAGCCAACGGACGGGGAGCTCTGGGGCCAACGTCCTGACTTTC.

Only a few counts were recorded for this clonotype. The V gene is TRBV6-1, the J gene TRBJ1-3; D is unclear. V lost 5 bases, J lost 4 bases, and 9 bases lay in between. The CDR3 has 13 amino acids. The V gene's germline CDR1 is MNHNS and CDR2 SASEGT. The CDR3: CASSYAPGNTIYF. Here the CDR3 DNA reads TGTGCCAGCAGTTACGCGCCCGGAAACACCATATATTTT.